This T cell receptor beta chain appears in the sequencing data of a study of Graves' ophthalmopathy and Graves' hyperthyroidism. Findings and limits, study-wide: The model's ophthalmopathy progression predictions had roughly 69% sensitivity and less than 85% specificity. A model of 13 signatures distinguished ophthalmopathy from stable hyperthyroidism at 87.88% sensitivity and 81.08% specificity.

For this clonotype: Its antigen is unknown.

PBMCs had their origin in fresh peripheral blood (around 10 ml). Germline V gene sequence: CDR1 MGHDK, CDR2 SYGVNS. Deletions cut 5 bases from V and 0 bases from J, with 9 bases between. This CDR3 contains 14 residues. Amplification of TCR beta CDR3 regions used RNA transcripts. HTBI-primed first-round RT-PCR preceded second-round multiplex PCR. One entry per CDR3 protein, called by TCRdb with MiXCR from the multiplex PCR reads. The sample shows around 170,000 distinct CDR3 sequences, 30% to 45% of them seen only once. The TCR comes from a woman aged 40 to 50 with Graves' ophthalmopathy. The genes are TRBV25-1 and TRBJ2-3; D not resolved. The sequenced material came from peripheral blood. CDR3 protein: CASSQARSTDTQYF. CDR3 in DNA: TGTGCCAGCAGTCAAGCGAGGAGCACAGATACGCAGTATTTT.